A selection of T cell receptor beta chains follows, all from one sample in a study of blood T cell repertoires in COVID-19. Produced via immunoSEQ multiplex PCR; TCRdb's table is partial and in-frame only. The sample yields 300,000 or so clones, 65% to 90% seen once. Sequencing used PBMCs or T cells enriched from blood (not recorded which). These receptors all stem from a woman aged 40-49 years with acute COVID-19. Each CDR3 is given with its conserved first and last residue. The order of the fields is J gene, V gene, CDR3 protein.

J gene: TRBJ1-1
V gene: TRBV19
CDR3 protein: CASTRRITGNTEAFF

J gene: TRBJ2-1
V gene: TRBV5-6
CDR3 protein: CASSPSGHSYSYNEQFF

J gene: TRBJ1-2
V gene: TRBV6-2/TRBV6-3
CDR3 protein: CASSPGTMAGYTF

J gene: TRBJ1-2
V gene: TRBV6-5
CDR3 protein: CASSYAPGAGGYTF

J gene: TRBJ1-5
V gene: TRBV7-2
CDR3 protein: CASSAGGLTNQPQHF

J gene: TRBJ2-5
V gene: TRBV4-3
CDR3 protein: CASSQGEGEETQYF

J gene: TRBJ2-2
V gene: TRBV29-1
CDR3 protein: CSVVTGGGTGELFF

J gene: TRBJ1-5
V gene: TRBV28
CDR3 protein: CASHAGKRSPQHF

J gene: TRBJ2-1
V gene: TRBV5-3
CDR3 protein: CARSFPTSGGYNEQFF

J gene: TRBJ1-1
V gene: TRBV29-1
CDR3 protein: CSVRGTPTGLNTEAFF

J gene: TRBJ2-3
V gene: TRBV5-4
CDR3 protein: CASSLVGRGRTDTQYF

J gene: TRBJ2-7
V gene: TRBV7-2
CDR3 protein: CASSSLTPIQQYF

J gene: TRBJ2-1
V gene: TRBV9
CDR3 protein: CASSPLASSYNEQFF

J gene: TRBJ1-2
V gene: TRBV5-6
CDR3 protein: CASSLDFDRTDNYGYTF

J gene: TRBJ1-2
V gene: TRBV6-5
CDR3 protein: CASSRDSGRYYTF

J gene: TRBJ2-3
V gene: TRBV9
CDR3 protein: CASSVGVAGVADTQYF

J gene: TRBJ2-3
V gene: TRBV19
CDR3 protein: CASKLAGGDTQYF

J gene: TRBJ1-5
V gene: TRBV19
CDR3 protein: CASSRQGSYQPQHF

J gene: TRBJ2-3
V gene: TRBV27
CDR3 protein: CASSFRDRGTQYF

J gene: TRBJ1-4
V gene: TRBV7-9
CDR3 protein: CASSLDFLGGQNEKLFF

J gene: TRBJ1-1
V gene: TRBV20-1
CDR3 protein: CSASTLNTEAFF